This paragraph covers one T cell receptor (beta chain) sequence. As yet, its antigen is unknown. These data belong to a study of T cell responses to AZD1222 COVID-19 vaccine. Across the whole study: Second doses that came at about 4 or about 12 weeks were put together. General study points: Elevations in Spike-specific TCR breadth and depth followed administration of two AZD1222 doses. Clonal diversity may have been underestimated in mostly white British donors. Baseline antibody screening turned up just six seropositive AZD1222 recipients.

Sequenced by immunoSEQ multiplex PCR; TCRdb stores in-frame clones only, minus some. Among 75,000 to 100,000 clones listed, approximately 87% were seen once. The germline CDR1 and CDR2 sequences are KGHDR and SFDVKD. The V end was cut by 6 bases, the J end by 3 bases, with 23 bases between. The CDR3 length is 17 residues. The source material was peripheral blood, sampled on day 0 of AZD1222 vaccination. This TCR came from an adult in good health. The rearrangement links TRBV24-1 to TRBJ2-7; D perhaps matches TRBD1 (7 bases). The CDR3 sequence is CATSPSFIQGRDYEQYF. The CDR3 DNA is TGTGCCACCAGTCCTTCCTTCATACAGGGGCGGGACTACGAGCAGTACTTC.